These 8 T cell receptor beta chains share one sample of origin, sequenced in a study of T cells in Graves' hyperthyroidism and ophthalmopathy. Researchers amplified the TCR beta CDR3 regions from RNA transcripts. The primer set for the first-round RT-PCR of the TCR CDR3 was HTBI. A single record per CDR3 protein comes from TCRdb applying MiXCR to the multiplex PCR reads. This table holds some 380,000 distinct CDR3 sequences, roughly 13% found once. The specimen was blood. The receptors stem from a man between 25 and 39 years old with Graves' hyperthyroidism that later progressed to Graves' ophthalmopathy.

In this sample, this clonotype turned up a few times. The junction departs from the called germline gene at one end, perhaps through a read error. The chain couples TRBV11-2 to TRBJ1-3; possibly TRBD1 for D (5 bases). Germline lookup yields CDR1 SGHAT and CDR2 FQNNGV. This CDR3 is 15 amino acids long. CDR3 region: CASSPSGTAGTTIYF. In DNA, the CDR3 is TGTGCCAGCAGCCCCTCCGGGACGGCTGGAACCACCATATATTTT.

J is TRBJ1-1 and V is TRBV20-1; D gene unclear. V lost 6 bases, J lost 0 bases, and 11 bases lay in between. This CDR3 has 13 amino acids. In germline, CDR1 is DFQATT, CDR2 SNEGSKA (reference sequence). The CDR3 sequence: CSAAGGVNTEAFF. The CDR3 DNA reads TGCAGTGCCGCAGGCGGGGTGAACACTGAAGCTTTCTTT.

The chain uses TRBV24-1 and TRBJ1-2; D gene uncertain. The CDR3 length is 13 residues. Trimming pared 9 bases from V and 2 bases from J, leaving 12 bases between. In germline, CDR1 is KGHDR, CDR2 SFDVKD. The CDR3 coding sequence is TGTGCCACCTCCGGGCGTACCAACTATGGCTACACCTTC. This gives the protein CATSGRTNYGYTF.

The chain has TRBV27 and TRBJ1-4; 10 positions agree with TRBD1. With V trimmed by 6 bases and J by 8 bases, 6 bases remained unmatched. CDR1 is MNHEY and CDR2 is SMNVEV in the germline V gene (reference sequence). The CDR3 spans 14 residues. CDR3 bases: TGTGCCAGCAGGCTGACAGGGGGCCGGGAAAAACTGTTTTTT. Encoded protein: CASRLTGGREKLFF.

This clonotype came up many times. This sequence joins TRBV3-1 and TRBJ2-1; 7 bases agree with TRBD2. V gave up 4 bases and J gave up 11 bases; unmatched junction bases: 5. The CDR3 runs to 12 residues. The germline CDR1 and CDR2 sequences are LGHDT and YNNKEL (reference sequence). The CDR3 coding sequence is TGTGCCAGCAGCCTCTCTAGCGGTAAGCAGTTCTTC. As protein: CASSLSSGKQFF.

This clonotype was counted ten times or more. This chain connects TRBV19 to TRBJ1-1; D not certain. The CDR3 is 12 amino acids. Germline V gene data show CDR1 as LNHDA and CDR2 as SQIVND (reference sequence). Trimming left V 10 bases short and J 3 bases short, with 12 bases between. Written as DNA, the CDR3 is TGTGCCACCTCTCGCGAGTACACTGAAGCTTTCTTT. This codes for CATSREYTEAFF. Using reference TRBV19 and TRBJ1-1 for the parts outside the CDR3, the full variable domain is DGGITQSPKYLFRKEGQNVTLSCEQNLNHDAMYWYRQDPGQGLRLIYYSQIVNDFQKGDIAEGYSVSREKKESFPLTVTSAQKNPTAFYLCATSREYTEAFFGQGTRLTVV.

This clonotype was seen a few times. The gene calls are TRBV30 and TRBJ1-3, with a weak D call TRBD1 (5 bases). Germline lookup yields CDR1 GTSNPN and CDR2 SVGIG (reference sequence). V lost 0 bases and J 7 bases, leaving 10 bases between the germline ends. The CDR3 sequence is 13 residues long. The CDR3, as DNA: TGTGCCTGGAGTGTAGACAGTCGGAACACCATATATTTT. Its protein product is CAWSVDSRNTIYF.

This clonotype was counted only a few times. This sequence joins TRBV2 and TRBJ2-5; 12 nucleotides align to TRBD1. This CDR3 has 15 amino acids. Germline values: CDR1 SNHLY, CDR2 FYNNEI. The ends lost 3 bases at V and 5 bases at J; junction bases unmatched: 4. The CDR3, as DNA: TGTGCCAGCAGTGACGGGACAGGGGGCACGGAGACCCAGTACTTC. Its translation is CASSDGTGGTETQYF.